Listed below are T cell receptor beta chains from one sample, sequenced in a study of blood T cell repertoires in COVID-19. Using immunoSEQ multiplex PCR, the repertoire was profiled, and TCRdb retains in-frame clones only, with some absent. The sample has roughly 140,000 clones, roughly 80% seen once. Source material: peripheral blood. These receptor sequences come from a human donor in a cohort sampled during active COVID-19. The CDR3 runs from the conserved cysteine through the conserved F or W. A D gene is named only where the DNA matches it firmly. Size is omitted from some rows. Given values are once, few, many or a class for expanded clones.

CDR3nt	CDR3aa	j_gene	abundance	len	d_gene	v_gene
TGTGCCAGCAGCCAAGGGTCGGGGGAAGATACGCAGTATTTT	CASSQGSGEDTQYF	TRBJ2-3	.	14	.	TRBV7-3
TGTGCCACCAGTGATGGCGGGACTGGCAATGAGCAGTTCTTC	CATSDGGTGNEQFF	TRBJ2-1	.	14	.	TRBV24-1
TGTGCCAGTAGTATAGAAGGGAGCAGATCCTACGAGCAGTACTTC	CASSIEGSRSYEQYF	TRBJ2-7	.	15	.	TRBV19
TGTGCCAGCAGCTTGGAGGGGACGGCAGATACGCAGTATTTT	CASSLEGTADTQYF	TRBJ2-3	.	14	.	TRBV7-2
TGTGCCAGCAGCTTGGCAGTTCAGGGCATTGGCTACACCTTC	CASSLAVQGIGYTF	TRBJ1-2	.	14	.	TRBV5-6
TGTGCCATCCGTCGGGGGTGGTCACCCCTCCACTTT	CAIRRGWSPLHF	TRBJ1-6	.	12	.	TRBV12-3/TRBV12-4
TGCGCCAGCAGGGAAGCCGGGACTAGCGGATTCACAGATACGCAGTATTTT	CASREAGTSGFTDTQYF	TRBJ2-3	few	17	TRBD2	TRBV10-1
TGTGCCAGCAGTTACGTTCAAGCGGAAGGGACCCAGTACTTC	CASSYVQAEGTQYF	TRBJ2-5	.	14	.	TRBV6-5
TGTGCCAGTAGTACTCTCCGGGTGGGTGAGCAGTTCTTC	CASSTLRVGEQFF	TRBJ2-1	.	13	.	TRBV19
TGTGCCAGCAGCTTAAGTTATCCGGGGCCCAGGGGTGATCAGCCCCAGCATTTT	CASSLSYPGPRGDQPQHF	TRBJ1-5	.	18	.	TRBV7-4
TGTGCCAGCAGTACCCCGGGGGAGTATGGCTACACCTTC	CASSTPGEYGYTF	TRBJ1-2	.	13	.	TRBV6-5
TGTGCCAGCAGTTACTCGCAGGGGGCCCAACTTGAGCAGTTCTTC	CASSYSQGAQLEQFF	TRBJ2-1	.	15	TRBD1	TRBV6-5
TGCGCCAGCAGCCCTAAGGGCGGGACTTATCAAGAGACCCAGTACTTC	CASSPKGGTYQETQYF	TRBJ2-5	.	16	.	TRBV4-1
TGTGCCAGCAGCGTAGCAACAGGCCATGAAAAACTGTTTTTT	CASSVATGHEKLFF	TRBJ1-4	.	14	.	TRBV9
TGTGCCACCAGCAGCTACGACAGGGCGGCCTCCTACGAGCAGTACTTC	CATSSYDRAASYEQYF	TRBJ2-7	once	16	TRBD1	TRBV15
TGTGCCACCACCCCAGGGGCCGGGACAGGGAGCCACGAGCAGTACTTC	CATTPGAGTGSHEQYF	TRBJ2-7	.	16	TRBD1	TRBV2
TGTGCCAGCAGCGTAGAAACAGGGGTCGAAAAACTGTTTTTT	CASSVETGVEKLFF	TRBJ1-4	.	14	TRBD1	TRBV9
TGTGCCAGCAGCTCGGGACACCTTGGAAACACCATATATTTT	CASSSGHLGNTIYF	TRBJ1-3	.	14	.	TRBV5-4
TGTGCCAGCAGCCCCATCCAGGGAGGGGTAGGCGCAGATACGCAGTATTTT	CASSPIQGGVGADTQYF	TRBJ2-3	.	17	TRBD2	TRBV9
TGTGCCAGCAGTTCCTGGGACAGGGGTTACGAGCAGTACTTC	CASSSWDRGYEQYF	TRBJ2-7	.	14	TRBD1	TRBV28
TGTGCCAGCAGCCACGGGACTAGCGACCAAGAGACCCAGTACTTC	CASSHGTSDQETQYF	TRBJ2-5	.	15	TRBD2	TRBV5-4
TGTGCCACCAGTGCCCCCGGAATCAGCGGCGATACGCAGTATTTT	CATSAPGISGDTQYF	TRBJ2-3	once	15	.	TRBV24-1
TGTGCCAGCAGCTTGGGGCCAGGGAACCAAGAGACCCAGTACTTC	CASSLGPGNQETQYF	TRBJ2-5	.	15	.	TRBV5-6
TGCGCCAGCACTCGGGACAGGGCCGAGTATGGCTACACCTTC	CASTRDRAEYGYTF	TRBJ1-2	.	14	TRBD1	TRBV5-1
TGTGCCAGTGGGACAGTTCAGCCCCAGCATTTT	CASGTVQPQHF	TRBJ1-5	few	11	TRBD1	TRBV19
TGTGCCAGCAGCTTGGGAGCAGGTCTGGAGCAGTACTTC	CASSLGAGLEQYF	TRBJ2-7	.	13	.	TRBV5-4
TGTGCCAGCAGTTACGACTTGGGTCTGAACACTGAAGCTTTCTTT	CASSYDLGLNTEAFF	TRBJ1-1	.	15	.	TRBV6-2/TRBV6-3
TGTGCCAGCAGCGCCAGACAGAACACTGAAGCTTTCTTT	CASSARQNTEAFF	TRBJ1-1	once	13	.	TRBV9
TGCGCCAGCAGCCAAGATTGGGGAGCGGGGGATACGGTAGAGACCCAGTACTTC	CASSQDWGAGDTVETQYF	TRBJ2-5	.	18	TRBD2	TRBV4-3
TGTGCCAGCAGCTGGGACAGGGGTGCTCAAGGGCAGTACTTC	CASSWDRGAQGQYF	TRBJ2-7	.	14	TRBD1	TRBV7-9
TGTGCCAGCAGCCAGGGGTTAGGGCCCCAGCATTTT	CASSQGLGPQHF	TRBJ1-5	.	12	.	TRBV28
TGTGCCAGCTCACCACCCGCAGGGGCTGGAAACACCATATATTTT	CASSPPAGAGNTIYF	TRBJ1-3	.	15	.	TRBV18
TGTGCCAGCAGTTACTCGGGACAGCTCACAGATACGCAGTATTTT	CASSYSGQLTDTQYF	TRBJ2-3	once	15	TRBD1	TRBV6-6
TGTGCCAGCAGCAGACATCCATCCGGGACAGGGGCTGGCGAGCAGTACTTC	CASSRHPSGTGAGEQYF	TRBJ2-7	few	17	TRBD1	TRBV13
TGTGCCGGGGCGACAAAATCCACCGGGGAGCTGTTTTTT	CAGATKSTGELFF	TRBJ2-2	.	13	.	TRBV19
TGTGCCAGCAGCCCCTGGGGGGTTACCCAGTACTTC	CASSPWGVTQYF	TRBJ2-5	few	12	.	TRBV5-4
TGCGCCAGCAGCTTGTTGGGAGCGCGCGAGCAATACTTC	CASSLLGAREQYF	TRBJ2-7	.	13	.	TRBV5-1
TGTGCCAGCAGCCCAGGACTAGGAACAGATACGCAGTATTTT	CASSPGLGTDTQYF	TRBJ2-3	.	14	TRBD2	TRBV9
TGTGCCAGCAGTTACTCGACTCGTCGTGGAGGGGAAAACATTCAGTACTTC	CASSYSTRRGGENIQYF	TRBJ2-4	.	17	.	TRBV6-2/TRBV6-3
TGTGCCACCAGTGAGACAGGGGGCGCGAGCACAGATACGCAGTATTTT	CATSETGGASTDTQYF	TRBJ2-3	.	16	TRBD1	TRBV24-1
TGTGCCAGCAGTTTCGCAGATCACTACGAGCAGTACTTC	CASSFADHYEQYF	TRBJ2-7	.	13	.	TRBV28
TGTGCCAGCAGTGCTAGCGGGGGTGGTTACAATGAGCAGTTCTTC	CASSASGGGYNEQFF	TRBJ2-1	.	15	TRBD2	TRBV28
TGTGCCAGCAGTTTCCGTGAGGAAACCTACGAGCAGTACTTC	CASSFREETYEQYF	TRBJ2-7	.	14	.	TRBV28
TGTGCCAGTAGGGGGGGGGCCCCAGGAGAGACCCAGTACTTC	CASRGGAPGETQYF	TRBJ2-5	.	14	.	TRBV19
TGTGCCAGCACTCTGTCAGGGGTGGGCACTGAAGCTTTCTTT	CASTLSGVGTEAFF	TRBJ1-1	once	14	.	TRBV6-5
TGTGCCAGCAGGCCCACAGCCTCCCCGTTCAGGGACGAGCAGTACTTC	CASRPTASPFRDEQYF	TRBJ2-7	.	16	.	TRBV28
TGTGCCAGCAGTGACAGGATTGCAACTAATGAAAAACTGTTTTTT	CASSDRIATNEKLFF	TRBJ1-4	.	15	.	TRBV25-1
TGTGCCAGTAGTATTCAAGGGGGAAGTGACAATCAGCCCCAGCATTTT	CASSIQGGSDNQPQHF	TRBJ1-5	.	16	.	TRBV19
TGTGCCAGCGGGGACTTGGGGAATACAGATACGCAGTATTTT	CASGDLGNTDTQYF	TRBJ2-3	.	14	.	TRBV7-6
TGTGCCAGCAGCAAACCGGGGAAGCCTCAAGAGACCCAGTACTTC	CASSKPGKPQETQYF	TRBJ2-5	.	15	.	TRBV21-1
TGTGCCAGCAGTGACGGGAGCGGGGGGCGCGGGGAAACCGGGGAGCTGTTTTTT	CASSDGSGGRGETGELFF	TRBJ2-2	.	18	TRBD2	TRBV6-1
TGTGCCAGCAGCCAGCCGGGACAGGCCTACACCTTC	CASSQPGQAYTF	TRBJ1-2	.	12	TRBD1	TRBV7-3
TGTGCCAGCAGCGTAGATAGGACAGGGGGAGCCGGGGAGCTGTTTTTT	CASSVDRTGGAGELFF	TRBJ2-2	once	16	TRBD1	TRBV9
TGCGCCAGCAGCTTGGAGACAGGGAACACCGGGGAGCTGTTTTTT	CASSLETGNTGELFF	TRBJ2-2	.	15	.	TRBV5-1
TGTGCCAGTCAAGACAGTAACACCGGGGAGCTGTTTTTT	CASQDSNTGELFF	TRBJ2-2	.	13	.	TRBV6-5
TGTGCCAGCAACCGGACTAGCGGCGAGCAGTACTTC	CASNRTSGEQYF	TRBJ2-7	.	12	.	TRBV21-1